This note documents a single TCR beta chain sequence. This sample is drawn from a study of blood T cell repertoires in COVID-19. Those enrolled, adults aged about 18 to 89 years, came from roughly 23 US areas. In assigning cohorts, the study relied on participant-reported clinical history. Only in-frame clones appear in the TCRdb table, and some are missing; sequencing was by immunoSEQ multiplex PCR. Of about 270,000 clones in the sample, 80% to 90% were seen once. V was pared by 7 bases and J by 3 bases, with 6 bases of the junction left unmatched. The CDR3 is 14 residues long. CDR1 is MDHEN, CDR2 SYDVKM, per germline.

The gene calls are TRBV28 and TRBJ1-2, with 9 nucleotides matching TRBD1. The source of this sequence is a woman in her 30s with acute COVID-19. Material for sequencing was PBMCs or T cells enriched from blood (not recorded which). CDR3 nucleotide sequence: TGTGCCAGCACCGTACAGGGGGCCTACTATGGCTACACCTTC. Encoded protein: CASTVQGAYYGYTF.